Sequencing of this T cell receptor beta chain was carried out in a study of T cell responses to AZD1222 COVID-19 vaccine. On this clone itself: Its antigen is unidentified.

The CDR3 consists of 14 residues. The germline V gene encodes CDR1 SGDLS and CDR2 YYNGEE. V lost 0 bases, J lost 0 bases, and 3 bases lay in between. Study-wide points: It was only after the peak T cell response that any repertoires were sampled. In a largely white British group with more females than males, clonal diversity was possibly underestimated. Only 5 to 7 AZD1222 recipients were seropositive at baseline. Among spike-specific TCRs, nearly half reportedly target unmutated variant regions.

TCRdb keeps only in-frame clones here, not all; method: immunoSEQ multiplex PCR. The sample carries some 150,000 clones, around 92% recorded once. This sequence originates from an adult in good health. The chain couples TRBV9 to TRBJ1-4; the D is unclear. The source was peripheral blood, collected on day 0 of MenACWY control vaccination. CDR3 bases: TGTGCCAGCAGCGTAGCTGCAACTAATGAAAAACTGTTTTTT. Amino acid sequence: CASSVAATNEKLFF.